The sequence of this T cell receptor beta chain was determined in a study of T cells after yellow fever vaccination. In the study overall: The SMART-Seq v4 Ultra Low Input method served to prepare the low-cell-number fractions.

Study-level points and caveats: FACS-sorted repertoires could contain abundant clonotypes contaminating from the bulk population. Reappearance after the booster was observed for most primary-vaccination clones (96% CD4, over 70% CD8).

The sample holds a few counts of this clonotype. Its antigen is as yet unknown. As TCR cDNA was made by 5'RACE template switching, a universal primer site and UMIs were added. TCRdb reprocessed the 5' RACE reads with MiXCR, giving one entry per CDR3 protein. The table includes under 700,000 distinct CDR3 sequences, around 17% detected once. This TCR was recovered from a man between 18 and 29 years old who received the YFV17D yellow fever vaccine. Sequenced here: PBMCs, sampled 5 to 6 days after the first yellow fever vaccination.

Here the CDR3 DNA reads TGTGCCAGCAGTTACCTGGACAGCAACACTGAAGCTTTCTTT. The encoded protein is CASSYLDSNTEAFF. V usage is TRBV6-5 and J usage is TRBJ1-1; a weak D match, TRBD1 (6 bases). This CDR3 region has 14 residues. Germline CDR1 is MNHEY and CDR2 is SVGAGI. With 2 bases removed from V and 2 bases from J, the gap between germline ends came to 9 bases.